This T cell receptor beta chain was documented in a study of shared clonotypes between healthy human individuals. The CDR3 has 15 amino acids. Germline-derived CDR1 and CDR2 are SGHRS and YFSETQ. Trimming pared 0 bases from V and 2 bases from J, leaving 10 bases between. At a deep level, the assay was run. Each subset's genomic DNA was shared equally among a number of immunoSEQ plates. As processed by the authors: Filtering differed, since immunoSEQ gave only junction sequences and no quality scores. Generated by immunoSEQ multiplex PCR, the TCRdb table keeps only in-frame clones and is missing some. The V and J calls and clone size are taken from that table; D and trimming were inferred from the DNA. Among 490,000 or so clones, about 80% were seen once, and the ten largest hold 10% to 15%.

This TCR was sampled from a middle-aged woman in good health. Some clones in this sample may be carry-over from other donors' samples. Sequenced input: PBMCs. The chain joins TRBV5-1 to TRBJ2-3; D may be TRBD1 or TRBD2 (6 bases each). In DNA, the CDR3 is TGCGCCAGCAGCTTGGTTGGGGGGCACACAGATACGCAGTATTTT. It codes for CASSLVGGHTDTQYF. The full variable domain, in which reference TRBV5-1 and TRBJ2-3 provide the parts outside the CDR3, is KAGVTQTPRYLIKTRGQQVTLSCSPISGHRSVSWYQQTPGQGLQFLFEYFSETQRNKGNFPGRFSGRQFSNSRSEMNVSTLELGDSALYLCASSLVGGHTDTQYFGPGTRLTVL.